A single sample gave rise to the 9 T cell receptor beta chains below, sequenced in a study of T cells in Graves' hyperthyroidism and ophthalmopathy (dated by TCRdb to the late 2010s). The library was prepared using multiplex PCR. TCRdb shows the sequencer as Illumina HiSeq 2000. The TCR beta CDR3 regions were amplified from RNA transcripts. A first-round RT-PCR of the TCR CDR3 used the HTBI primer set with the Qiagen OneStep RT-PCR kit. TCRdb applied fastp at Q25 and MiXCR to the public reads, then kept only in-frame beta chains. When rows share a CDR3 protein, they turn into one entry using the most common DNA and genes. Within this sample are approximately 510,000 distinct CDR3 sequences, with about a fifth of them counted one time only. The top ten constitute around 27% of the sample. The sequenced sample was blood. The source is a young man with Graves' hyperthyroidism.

The CDR3 loop is CASSLFPPDRFPNYGYTF. The CDR3 DNA follows: TGTGCCAGCAGTTTATTTCCCCCGGACAGGTTTCCTAACTATGGCTACACCTTC. The genes are TRBV27 and TRBJ1-2; 7 positions match TRBD1. CDR3 size: 18 residues. After removal of 1 base from V and 0 bases from J, the junction contained 11 bases not matched to a gene. Germline values: CDR1 MNHEY, CDR2 SMNVEV (reference sequence).

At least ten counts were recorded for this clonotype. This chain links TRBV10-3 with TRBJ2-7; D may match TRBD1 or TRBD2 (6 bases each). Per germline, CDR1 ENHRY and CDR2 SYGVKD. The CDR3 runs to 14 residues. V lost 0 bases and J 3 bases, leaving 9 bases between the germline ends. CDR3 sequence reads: CAISESRDNYEQYF. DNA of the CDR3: TGTGCCATCAGTGAGTCGCGGGACAACTACGAGCAGTACTTC.

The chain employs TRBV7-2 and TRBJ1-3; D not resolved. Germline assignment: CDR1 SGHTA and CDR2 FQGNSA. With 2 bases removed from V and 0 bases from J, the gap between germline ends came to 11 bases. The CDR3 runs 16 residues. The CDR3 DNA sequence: TGTGCCAGCAGCTTACCTACCCGGTACTCTGGAAACACCATATATTTT. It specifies CASSLPTRYSGNTIYF. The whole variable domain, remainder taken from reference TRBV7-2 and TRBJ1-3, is GAGVSQSPSNKVTEKGKDVELRCDPISGHTALYWYRQSLGQGLEFLIYFQGNSAPDKSGLPSDRFSAERTGGSVSTLTIQRTQQEDSAVYLCASSLPTRYSGNTIYFGEGSWLTVV.

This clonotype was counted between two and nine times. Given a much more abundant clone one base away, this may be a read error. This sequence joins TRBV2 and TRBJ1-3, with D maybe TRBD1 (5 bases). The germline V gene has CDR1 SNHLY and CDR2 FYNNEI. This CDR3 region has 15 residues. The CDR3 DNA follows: TGTGCCAGCAGTACAGGACGGTTCTCTGGAAACACCATATGTTTT. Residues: CASSTGRFSGNTICF.

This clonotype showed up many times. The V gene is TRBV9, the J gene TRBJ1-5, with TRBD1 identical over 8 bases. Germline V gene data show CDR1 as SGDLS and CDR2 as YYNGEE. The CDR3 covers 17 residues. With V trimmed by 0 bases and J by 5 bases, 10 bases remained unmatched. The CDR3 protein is CASSVGQRTGFYQPQHF. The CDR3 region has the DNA TGTGCCAGCAGCGTAGGCCAGCGGACAGGGTTCTATCAGCCCCAGCATTTT.

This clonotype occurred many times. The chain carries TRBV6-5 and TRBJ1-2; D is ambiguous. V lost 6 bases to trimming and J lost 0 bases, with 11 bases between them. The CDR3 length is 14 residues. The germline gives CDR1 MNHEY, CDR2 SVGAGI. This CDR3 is CASSLDGSNYGYTF. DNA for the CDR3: TGTGCCAGCAGCCTGGACGGATCTAACTATGGCTACACCTTC.

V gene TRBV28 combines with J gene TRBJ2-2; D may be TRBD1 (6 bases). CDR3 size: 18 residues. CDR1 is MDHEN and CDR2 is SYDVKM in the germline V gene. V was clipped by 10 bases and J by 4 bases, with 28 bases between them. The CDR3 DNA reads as TGTGCCATCACACCAGCATATCCGGACAGCCCTCCCACCGGGGAGCTGTTTTTT. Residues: CAITPAYPDSPPTGELFF.

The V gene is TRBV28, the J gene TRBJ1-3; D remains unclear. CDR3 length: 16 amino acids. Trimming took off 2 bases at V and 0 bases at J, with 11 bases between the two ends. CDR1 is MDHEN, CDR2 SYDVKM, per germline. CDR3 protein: CASSLEWRVSGNTIYF. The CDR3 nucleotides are TGTGCCAGCAGTTTAGAGTGGAGAGTCTCTGGAAACACCATATATTTT.

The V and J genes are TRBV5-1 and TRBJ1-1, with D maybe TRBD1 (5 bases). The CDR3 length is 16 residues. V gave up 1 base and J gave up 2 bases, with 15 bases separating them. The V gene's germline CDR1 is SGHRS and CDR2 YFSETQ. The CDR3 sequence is CASSLRETVINTEAFF. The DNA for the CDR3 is TGCGCCAGCAGCTTGCGGGAGACAGTGATAAACACTGAAGCTTTCTTT.